The T cell receptor beta chain described here comes from a study of spatial heterogeneity in lung cancer. Turning to the study itself: Donation came from around 77 patients with untreated early-stage non-small cell lung cancer. After resection, follow-up PBMC samples were sequenced when available, at a median of approximately 25 months later. The library had UMIs, and each TCR and UMI pair averaged more than ten raw reads.

V was cut by 6 bases and J by 5 bases, with 20 bases left in between. This CDR3 region has 15 residues. The germline CDR1 and CDR2 sequences are SGHNT and YENEEA. Time point reported: blood at routine non-recurrence follow-up after resection. The sequenced material consisted of unsorted whole RNA from tumor, nontumor lung or frozen PBMC. At least ten counts were recorded for this clonotype. Unique molecular identifiers, one per molecule, were present on every TCR cDNA molecule. Via MiXCR, TCRdb re-called the 5' RACE reads, giving one row per CDR3 protein. Of 50,000 to 60,000 distinct CDR3 sequences listed, 7.4% were seen once; the top ten hold approximately 40%.

The chain employs TRBV11-3 and TRBJ2-7; D is unresolved. Sequencing was performed on PBMCs, taken at follow-up. The TCR sequence derives from a female donor with early-stage non-small cell lung cancer. CDR3 sequence (DNA): TGTGCCAGCAGTCCAGGAAGGGCGCGCAGCCACGAGCAGTACTTC. As protein: CASSPGRARSHEQYF.